The clone carrying this T cell receptor beta chain was counted many times. What it binds is unknown. The sample belongs to a study of glioma-infiltrating T cells. The iRepertoire nested amplicon-rescue multiplex PCR amplified TCR alpha and beta CDR3s from RNA. Tissue mRNA or PBMC total RNA, roughly 85-450 ng, went into one-step reverse transcription and amplification. One entry per CDR3 protein results from TCRdb running MiXCR on the multiplex PCR reads. This sample carries some 180,000 distinct CDR3 sequences, about 31% of them seen once, and the ten largest clones take 20% to 25%. Broader study findings: Very few CDR3 sequences were shared between tissue and blood. Tissue-blood divergence was below expectation in non-neoplastic patients, above in gliomas.

J lost 0 bases, V lost 6 bases, and 8 bases had no gene match. The CDR3 sequence is 16 residues long. The sequenced sample was glioma tissue, nonneoplastic brain tissue, or PBMCs (not recorded which). The V call is TRBV12-3 or TRBV12-4, the J call TRBJ1-1, with TRBD1 matching over 9 bases. This receptor was identified in a human donor with low-grade glioma or glioblastoma, undergoing nonglioma brain surgery, or in good health (not recorded which). The DNA of the CDR3 is TGTGCCAGCAGCCGGAGGACAGGGGTTTTGAACACTGAAGCTTTCTTT. This gives the protein CASSRRTGVLNTEAFF.